These 22 T cell receptor beta chains share one sample of origin, sequenced in a study of T-cell memory formation after mild COVID-19. TCRdb re-derived calls from the 5' RACE reads in MiXCR, one entry per CDR3 protein. Here the sample spans 350,000 to 450,000 distinct CDR3 sequences, 25% to 30% being singletons. Input material: PBMCs or a T cell subset sorted from them (not recorded which). The origin of the receptors is an adult woman who had mild COVID-19 (a few samples of this study predate the infection). Cell type and time point are not known.

The rearrangement joins TRBV19 to TRBJ2-1; no clear D. CDR3 size: 16 residues. Germline values: CDR1 LNHDA, CDR2 SQIVND (reference sequence). The V end lost 4 bases, the J end lost 2 bases, and 15 bases lay between the germline ends. The CDR3 DNA reads TGTGCCAGTAGTAGGGCCCTGGGCGAACCCTACAATGAGCAGTTCTTC. Its translation: CASSRALGEPYNEQFF. The variable domain in full, with the rest retrieved from reference TRBV19 and TRBJ2-1, is DGGITQSPKYLFRKEGQNVTLSCEQNLNHDAMYWYRQDPGQGLRLIYYSQIVNDFQKGDIAEGYSVSREKKESFPLTVTSAQKNPTAFYLCASSRALGEPYNEQFFGPGTRLTVL.

The chain uses TRBV12-3 or TRBV12-4 and TRBJ2-5; the D gene is possibly TRBD2 (6 bases). V lost 6 bases and J lost 3, with 14 bases in between. This CDR3 spans 14 amino acids. CDR3 region: CASSPAWREETQYF. CDR3 in DNA: TGTGCCAGCAGCCCCGCCTGGAGGGAAGAGACCCAGTACTTC.

The chain employs TRBV5-5 and TRBJ2-2, with a possible D match to TRBD2 (6 bases). Germline V CDR1 and CDR2: SGHKS, YYEKEE (reference sequence). Between the trimmed V and J ends, which lost 3 bases and 6 bases, there was a span of 21 bases. This CDR3 contains 17 residues. CDR3 amino acids: CASSSPVVWGDPGELFF. The DNA for the CDR3 is TGTGCCAGCAGCTCTCCCGTAGTCTGGGGGGATCCCGGGGAGCTGTTTTTT.

This clonotype was recorded at least ten times. This rearrangement joins TRBV24-1 to TRBJ2-1; 14 bases are a match to TRBD2. Germline loops: CDR1 KGHDR, CDR2 SFDVKD. The trim removed 4 bases at V and 4 bases at J, leaving 5 bases unmatched. The CDR3 length is 17 residues. This CDR3 reads CATSDSGTSGGYNEQFF. The CDR3 DNA reads as TGTGCCACCAGTGACTCCGGGACTAGCGGGGGATACAATGAGCAGTTCTTC.

A few counts support this clonotype. The chain is built from TRBV5-1 and TRBJ2-5; perhaps TRBD2 as D (5 bases). V lost 0 bases to trimming and J lost 3 bases, with 12 bases between them. CDR3 length equals 15 residues. CDR1 and CDR2 from the germline V gene are SGHRS and YFSETQ. DNA for the CDR3: TGCGCCAGCAGCTTGGTAGGGCGGGCTGAAGAGACCCAGTACTTC. Encoded protein: CASSLVGRAEETQYF.

This clonotype was seen only a few times. The chain has TRBV20-1 and TRBJ2-3; D possibly uses TRBD1 or TRBD2 (5 bases each). CDR1 is DFQATT, CDR2 SNEGSKA, per germline (reference sequence). The V gene lost 5 bases and the J gene lost 2 bases, with 17 bases spanning the gap. The CDR3 runs 15 residues. The CDR3 loop is CSAGGTVWATDTQYF. The CDR3 DNA follows: TGCAGTGCTGGTGGGACCGTATGGGCCACAGATACGCAGTATTTT.

This clonotype was picked up a small number of times. A junction end diverges from the germline sequence, so it may reflect a read error. J is TRBJ2-3 and V is TRBV15; no firm D call. Germline CDR1 and CDR2: LNHNV and YYDKDF (reference sequence). This CDR3 has 14 amino acids. The CDR3 DNA reads as TGTGCCACCAGCGGAGACCCATTTGAGAATACGCAGTATTTT. Translated, it gives CATSGDPFENTQYF.

The chain is built from TRBV6-2 or TRBV6-3 and TRBJ2-1; TRBD1 matches at 8 bases. CDR1 and CDR2 from the germline V gene are MNHEY and SVGEGT. The CDR3 extends over 14 amino acids. V gave up 8 bases and J gave up 0 bases; unmatched junction bases: 3. CDR3 in amino acids: CASLQGVSYNEQFF. Written as DNA, the CDR3 is TGTGCCAGCTTACAGGGGGTCTCCTACAATGAGCAGTTCTTC.

The CDR3 region is CASSLGVAGGNTDTQYF. Written as DNA, the CDR3 is TGTGCCAGCAGCTTAGGGGTAGCGGGGGGGAACACAGATACGCAGTATTTT. The V gene is TRBV11-2, the J gene TRBJ2-3; TRBD2 matches 11 bases. The CDR3 totals 17 residues. Trimming at V came to 1 base and at J to 2 bases, leaving 5 bases not matched to a gene. CDR1 is SGHAT, CDR2 FQNNGV, per germline.

A few counts support this clonotype. The chain couples TRBV6-6 to TRBJ2-5, with 11 bases aligning to TRBD2. Germline V gene lookup returns CDR1 MNHNY and CDR2 SVGAGI (reference sequence). V was clipped by 3 bases and J by 3 bases; unmatched bases: 6. The CDR3 totals 16 residues. The CDR3 is CASSYTPGLAEETQYF. The CDR3 nucleotides read TGTGCCAGCAGTTATACCCCGGGACTAGCGGAAGAGACCCAGTACTTC.

The rearrangement joins TRBV5-1 to TRBJ1-2; 10 nucleotides line up with TRBD1. The ends lost 3 bases at V and 4 bases at J; junction bases unmatched: 6. This CDR3 contains 15 residues. Germline lookup yields CDR1 SGHRS and CDR2 YFSETQ. This CDR3 reads CASSSFRDRGYGYTF. The CDR3 DNA reads TGCGCCAGCAGCTCGTTCCGGGACAGGGGCTATGGCTACACCTTC.

This clonotype turned up a few times. The chain couples TRBV5-6 to TRBJ2-2; D ambiguous. Trimming cost V 8 bases and J 6 bases, with 14 bases left between them. The germline V gene encodes CDR1 SGHDT and CDR2 YYEEEE. The CDR3 totals 13 residues. The CDR3 here is CASDTAAAGELFF. The CDR3 DNA follows: TGTGCCAGTGACACTGCGGCAGCCGGGGAGCTGTTTTTT.

The chain has TRBV9 and TRBJ1-2, with D hard to call. The germline CDR1 and CDR2 sequences are SGDLS and YYNGEE. Trimming removed 4 bases at V and 7 bases at J, with 17 bases between. The length of the CDR3 is 14 residues. CDR3 bases: TGTGCCAGCAGCCCCCACGGCGGAAACCCTGGCTACACCTTC. Translating it yields CASSPHGGNPGYTF.

This clonotype showed up just a few times. This rearrangement joins TRBV7-2 to TRBJ2-5; TRBD1 matches 7 bases. CDR1 is SGHTA, CDR2 FQGNSA, per germline. This CDR3 is built from 14 residues. V shed 5 bases and J 2 bases; nucleotides not matched to a gene: 5. CDR3 DNA sequence: TGTGCCAGCAGCCCGGGACAGCGGCAAGAGACCCAGTACTTC. It codes for CASSPGQRQETQYF.

In its sample, this clonotype was seen many times. This sequence joins TRBV20-1 and TRBJ2-7; 11 bases are a match to TRBD1. CDR3 length equals 14 residues. Germline CDR1 DFQATT, CDR2 SNEGSKA (reference sequence). Trimming removed 2 bases from V and 3 bases from J; junction bases left unmatched: 3. The CDR3 here is CSARLGTGGYEQYF. The CDR3 DNA follows: TGCAGTGCTAGACTCGGGACAGGGGGCTACGAGCAGTACTTC.

V is TRBV6-5 and J is TRBJ1-2, with no clear D. The length of the CDR3 is 15 residues. The V and J ends lost 4 bases and 8 bases respectively, with 20 bases between them. CDR1 MNHEY and CDR2 SVGAGI come from the germline V gene. The CDR3 DNA is TGTGCCAGCAGTTTCGGGCTCGAACCGGATGGAGGCTACACCTTC. Its protein is CASSFGLEPDGGYTF.

The V and J genes are TRBV12-3 or TRBV12-4 and TRBJ1-2, with a weak D call TRBD1 (5 bases). The CDR3 has 15 residues. V shed 4 bases and J shed 7 bases, with 19 bases lying between them. The chain's CDR3 is CASSSTVDKLGGYTF. The CDR3 DNA follows: TGTGCCAGCAGTTCGACAGTTGATAAACTTGGTGGCTACACCTTC.

This clonotype was counted only a few times. This chain links TRBV5-6 with TRBJ2-7; D not resolved. Trimming stripped 0 bases from V and 6 bases from J, with 4 bases between. The V gene's germline CDR1 is SGHDT and CDR2 YYEEEE. The CDR3 totals 11 residues. The CDR3 DNA is TGTGCCAGCAGCTTGGTGGCCGAGCAGTACTTC. Translation gives CASSLVAEQYF.

The J gene is TRBJ1-1, the V gene TRBV18; no clear D gene. The CDR3 loop spans 13 amino acids. V gave up 8 bases and J gave up 1 base, with 11 bases separating them. The germline gives CDR1 KGHSH, CDR2 LQKENI. CDR3 sequence (DNA): TGTGCCAGCAAGACTGACCGGAACACTGAAGCTTTCTTT. Translating gives CASKTDRNTEAFF. The variable domain in full, with the rest retrieved from reference TRBV18 and TRBJ1-1, is NAGVMQNPRHLVRRRGQEARLRCSPMKGHSHVYWYRQLPEEGLKFMVYLQKENIIDESGMPKERFSAEFPKEGPSILRIQQVVRGDSAAYFCASKTDRNTEAFFGQGTRLTVV.

This chain uses TRBV12-3 or TRBV12-4 with TRBJ2-1, with a weak D call TRBD2 (6 bases). The CDR3 is 11 amino acids. Deletions cut 8 bases from V and 8 bases from J, with 10 bases between. The CDR3 DNA sequence: TGTGCCAGCGGGGGGTTAGATGAGCAGTTCTTC. This gives the protein CASGGLDEQFF.

Comments on this clonotype: The junction does not match germline at one end; this may be a read error. The chain employs TRBV7-7 and TRBJ2-1; 14 positions agree with TRBD2. The CDR3 loop spans 14 amino acids. Per the germline V gene, CDR1 is SSHAT and CDR2 is FNYEAQ (reference sequence). The DNA of the CDR3 is TGTGCTAGCAGCTCGGGACTAGCGGGGGATGAGCAGTTCTTC. Encoded protein: CASSSGLAGDEQFF.

This clonotype was counted many times. The chain recombines TRBV4-3 with TRBJ1-2, with D unclear. V shed 3 bases and J shed 0 bases, with 14 bases lying between them. CDR1 LGHNA and CDR2 YSLEER come from the germline V gene. The CDR3 is 16 residues long. The CDR3 is CASSQARFFSNYGYTF. The CDR3 DNA reads as TGCGCCAGCAGCCAGGCCAGGTTTTTCTCTAACTATGGCTACACCTTC.